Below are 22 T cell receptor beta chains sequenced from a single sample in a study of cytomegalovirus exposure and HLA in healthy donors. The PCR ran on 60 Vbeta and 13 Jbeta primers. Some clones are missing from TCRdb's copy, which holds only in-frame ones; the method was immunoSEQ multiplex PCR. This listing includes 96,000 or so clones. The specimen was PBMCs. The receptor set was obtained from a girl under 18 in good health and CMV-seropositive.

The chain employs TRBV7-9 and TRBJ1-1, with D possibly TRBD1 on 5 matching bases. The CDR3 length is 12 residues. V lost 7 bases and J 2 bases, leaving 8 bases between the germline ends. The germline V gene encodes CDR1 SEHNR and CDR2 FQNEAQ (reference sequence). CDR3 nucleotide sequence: TGTGCCAGCACCACAGGAAACACTGAAGCTTTCTTT. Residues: CASTTGNTEAFF. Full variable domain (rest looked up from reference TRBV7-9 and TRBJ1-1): DTGVSQNPRHKITKRGQNVTFRCDPISEHNRLYWYRQTLGQGPEFLTYFQNEAQLEKSRLLSDRFSAERPKGSFSTLEIQRTEQGDSAMYLCASTTGNTEAFFGQGTRLTVV.

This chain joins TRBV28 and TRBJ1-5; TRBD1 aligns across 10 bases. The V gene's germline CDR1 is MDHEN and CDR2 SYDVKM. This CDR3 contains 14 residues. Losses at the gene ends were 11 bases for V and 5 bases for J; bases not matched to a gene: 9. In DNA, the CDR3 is TGTGCCGTATGGGGGGACAGGGGCCATCAGCCCCAGCATTTT. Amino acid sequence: CAVWGDRGHQPQHF.

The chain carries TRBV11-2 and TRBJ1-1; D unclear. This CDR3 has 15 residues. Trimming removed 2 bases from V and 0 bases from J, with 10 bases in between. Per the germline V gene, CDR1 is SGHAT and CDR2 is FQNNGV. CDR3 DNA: TGTGCCAGCAGCTTACTCCACTCTATGAACACTGAAGCTTTCTTT. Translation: CASSLLHSMNTEAFF.

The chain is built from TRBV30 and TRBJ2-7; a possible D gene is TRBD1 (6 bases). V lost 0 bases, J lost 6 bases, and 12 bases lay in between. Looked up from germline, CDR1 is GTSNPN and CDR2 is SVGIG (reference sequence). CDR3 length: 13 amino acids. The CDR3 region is CAWSVSGVFEQYV. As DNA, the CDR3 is TGTGCCTGGAGTGTTTCAGGGGTTTTCGAGCAGTACGTC.

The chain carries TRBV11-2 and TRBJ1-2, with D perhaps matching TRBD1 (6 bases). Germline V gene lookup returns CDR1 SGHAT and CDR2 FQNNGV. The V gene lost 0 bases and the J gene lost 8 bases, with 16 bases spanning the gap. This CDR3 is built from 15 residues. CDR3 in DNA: TGTGCCAGCAGCTTAGAGGGACAACCCGCGCAGGGCTACACCTTC. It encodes CASSLEGQPAQGYTF.

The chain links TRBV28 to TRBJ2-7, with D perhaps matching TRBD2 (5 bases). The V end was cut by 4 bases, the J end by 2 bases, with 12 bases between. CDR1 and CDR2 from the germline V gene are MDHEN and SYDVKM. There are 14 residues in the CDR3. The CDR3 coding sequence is TGTGCCAGCAGTTCAACGGGGAGAGCCTACGAGCAGTACGTC. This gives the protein CASSSTGRAYEQYV.

The CDR3 DNA reads as TGTGCCAGCAGTGAGGCCTTATCTGGAAACACCATATATTTT. Protein: CASSEALSGNTIYF. The J gene is TRBJ1-3, the V gene TRBV6-1; D gene uncertain. CDR3 length: 14 residues. With 3 bases removed from V and 1 base from J, the gap between germline ends came to 7 bases. The germline V gene encodes CDR1 MNHNS and CDR2 SASEGT.

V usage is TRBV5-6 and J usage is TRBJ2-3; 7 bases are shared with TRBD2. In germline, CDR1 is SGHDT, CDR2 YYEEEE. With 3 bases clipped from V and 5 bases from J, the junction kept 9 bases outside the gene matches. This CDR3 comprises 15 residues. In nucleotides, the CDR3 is TGTGCCAGCAGCTGGGGAGGGCGGGCTCAAGATACGCAGTATTTT. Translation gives CASSWGGRAQDTQYF.

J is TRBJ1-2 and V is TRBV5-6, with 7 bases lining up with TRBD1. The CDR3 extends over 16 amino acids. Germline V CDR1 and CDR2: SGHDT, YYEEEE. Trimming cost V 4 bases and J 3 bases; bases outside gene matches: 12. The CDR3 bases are TGTGCCAGCAGCGCCGGGACAGATTTTTCCTACTATGGCTACACCTTC. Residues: CASSAGTDFSYYGYTF. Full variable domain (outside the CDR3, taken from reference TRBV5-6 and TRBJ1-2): DAGVTQSPTHLIKTRGQQVTLRCSPKSGHDTVSWYQQALGQGPQFIFQYYEEEERQRGNFPDRFSGHQFPNYSSELNVNALLLGDSALYLCASSAGTDFSYYGYTFGSGTRLTVV.

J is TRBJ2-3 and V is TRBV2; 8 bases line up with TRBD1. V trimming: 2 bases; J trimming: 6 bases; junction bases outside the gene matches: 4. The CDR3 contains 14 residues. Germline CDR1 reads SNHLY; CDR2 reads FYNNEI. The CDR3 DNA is TGTGCCAGCAGTGAATCCCAGGGGGCGGATACGCAGTATTTT. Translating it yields CASSESQGADTQYF.

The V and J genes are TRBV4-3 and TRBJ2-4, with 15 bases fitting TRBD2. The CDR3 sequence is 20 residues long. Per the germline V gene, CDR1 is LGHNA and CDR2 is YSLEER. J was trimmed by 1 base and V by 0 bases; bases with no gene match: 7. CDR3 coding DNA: TGCGCCAGCAGCCAAGATCACGGACTAGCGGGGGGGACCGCCAAAAACATTCAGTACTTC. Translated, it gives CASSQDHGLAGGTAKNIQYF.

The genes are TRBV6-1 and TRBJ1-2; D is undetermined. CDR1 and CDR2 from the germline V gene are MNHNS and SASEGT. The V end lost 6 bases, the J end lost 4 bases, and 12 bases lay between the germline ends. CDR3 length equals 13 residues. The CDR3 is CASREPVAYGYTF. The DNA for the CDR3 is TGTGCCAGCAGAGAACCGGTTGCCTATGGCTACACCTTC.

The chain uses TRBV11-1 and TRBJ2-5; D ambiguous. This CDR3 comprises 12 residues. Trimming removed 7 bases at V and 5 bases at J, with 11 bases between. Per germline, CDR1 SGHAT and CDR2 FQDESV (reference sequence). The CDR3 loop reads CASTSVRETQYF. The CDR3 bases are TGTGCCAGCACCTCAGTGCGGGAGACCCAGTACTTC.

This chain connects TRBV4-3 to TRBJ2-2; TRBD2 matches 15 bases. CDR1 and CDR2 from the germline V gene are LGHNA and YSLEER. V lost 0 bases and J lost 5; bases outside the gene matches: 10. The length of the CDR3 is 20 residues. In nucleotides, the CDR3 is TGCGCCAGCAGCCAAGAAGTGATGGGACTAGCGGGGGGCCGGACCGGGGAGCTGTTTTTT. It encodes CASSQEVMGLAGGRTGELFF.

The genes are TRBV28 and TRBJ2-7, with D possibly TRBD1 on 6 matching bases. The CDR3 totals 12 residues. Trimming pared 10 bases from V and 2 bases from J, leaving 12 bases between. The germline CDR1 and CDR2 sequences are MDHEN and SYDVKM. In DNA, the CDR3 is TGTGCCACCGGGACACTACCCTACGAGCAGTACGTC. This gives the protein CATGTLPYEQYV.

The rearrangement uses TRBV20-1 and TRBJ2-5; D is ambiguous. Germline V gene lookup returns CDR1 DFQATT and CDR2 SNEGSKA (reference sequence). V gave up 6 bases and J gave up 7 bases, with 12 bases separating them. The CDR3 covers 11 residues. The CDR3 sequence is CSAEAVSTQYF. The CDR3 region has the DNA TGCAGTGCCGAGGCCGTATCGACCCAGTACTTC.

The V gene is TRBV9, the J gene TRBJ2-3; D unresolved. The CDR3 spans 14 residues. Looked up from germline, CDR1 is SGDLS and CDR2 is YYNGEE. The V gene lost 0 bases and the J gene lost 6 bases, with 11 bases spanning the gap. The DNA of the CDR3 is TGTGCCAGCAGCGTAGAACTTGCTTGGGATACGCAGTATTTT. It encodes CASSVELAWDTQYF.

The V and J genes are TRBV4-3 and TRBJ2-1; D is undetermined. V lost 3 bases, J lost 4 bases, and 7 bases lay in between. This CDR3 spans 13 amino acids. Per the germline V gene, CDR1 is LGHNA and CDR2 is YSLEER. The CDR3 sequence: CASSQETYNEQFF. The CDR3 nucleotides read TGCGCCAGCAGCCAGGAGACTTACAATGAGCAGTTCTTC.

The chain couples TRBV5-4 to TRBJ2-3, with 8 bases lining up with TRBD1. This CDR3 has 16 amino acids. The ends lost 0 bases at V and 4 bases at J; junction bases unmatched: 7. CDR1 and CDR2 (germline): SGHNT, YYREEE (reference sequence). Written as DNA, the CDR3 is TGTGCCAGCAGCTTGGCCGACAGGGGCAGAGCAGATACGCAGTATTTT. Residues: CASSLADRGRADTQYF. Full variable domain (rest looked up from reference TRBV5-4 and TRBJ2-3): ETGVTQSPTHLIKTRGQQVTLRCSSQSGHNTVSWYQQALGQGPQFIFQYYREEENGRGNFPPRFSGLQFPNYSSELNVNALELDDSALYLCASSLADRGRADTQYFGPGTRLTVL.

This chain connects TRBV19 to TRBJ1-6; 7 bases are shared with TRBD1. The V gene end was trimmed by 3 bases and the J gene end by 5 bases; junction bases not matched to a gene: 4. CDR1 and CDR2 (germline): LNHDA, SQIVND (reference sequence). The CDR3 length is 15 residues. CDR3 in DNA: TGTGCCAGTAGTATCCTTGGGACAGATAATTCACCCCTCCACTTT. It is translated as CASSILGTDNSPLHF.

CDR3 DNA: TGTGCCAGCAGTGAGATAGGGGCTGAAGCTTTCTTT. It is translated as CASSEIGAEAFF. The chain combines TRBV2 with TRBJ1-1; the D gene is possibly TRBD1 (5 bases). CDR1 is SNHLY, CDR2 FYNNEI, per germline. The V gene lost 3 bases and the J gene lost 6 bases, with 8 bases spanning the gap. The CDR3 extends over 12 amino acids.

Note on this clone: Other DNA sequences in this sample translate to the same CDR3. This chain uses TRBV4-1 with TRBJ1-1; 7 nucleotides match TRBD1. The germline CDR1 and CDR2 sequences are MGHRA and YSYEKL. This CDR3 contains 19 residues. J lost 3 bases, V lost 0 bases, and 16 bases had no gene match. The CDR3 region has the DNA TGCGCCAGCAGCCAAGAAAGTTGGGCAGGGGGATGGTTGGACACTGAAGCTTTCTTT. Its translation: CASSQESWAGGWLDTEAFF.